These 3 T cell receptor beta chains were sequenced from one sample in a study of blood T cells in healthy people across ages (dated by TCRdb to the mid-2010s). Library preparation was by 5' RACE. These reads were obtained on an Illumina HiSeq 2500. A second roughly 7 to 11 cycle PCR used a sample-barcoded 5' primer and a J-beta primer mix. TCRdb itself trimmed the public reads at Q25 with fastp, ran MiXCR and retained productive beta chains. Merged by CDR3 protein, the rows form single entries marked with the most common genes and DNA. The sample has around 940,000 distinct CDR3 sequences on record, roughly 50% of them singletons. The ten most abundant clones make up about a fifth of the sample. Specimen: blood. These TCRs come from an older woman in good health.

V gene TRBV7-9 combines with J gene TRBJ2-5; 7 nucleotides align to TRBD2. J lost 1 base, V lost 5 bases, and 4 bases had no gene match. The CDR3 has 14 amino acids. Germline CDR1 and CDR2: SEHNR and FQNEAQ (reference sequence). CDR3 DNA: TGTGCCAGCAGCCGGGGACTATCCCAAGAGACCCAGTACTTC. Encoded protein: CASSRGLSQETQYF.

The chain joins TRBV6-2 or TRBV6-3 to TRBJ2-3; D remains unclear. V lost 6 bases, J lost 9 bases, and 13 bases lay in between. This CDR3 has 12 amino acids. The germline V gene encodes CDR1 MNHEY and CDR2 SVGEGT. The CDR3 bases are TGTGCCAGCAGATCGACCCGCGCGACGCAGTATTTT. It encodes CASRSTRATQYF.

The chain couples TRBV15 to TRBJ2-3, with 8 nucleotides matching TRBD2. Germline V gene data show CDR1 as LNHNV and CDR2 as YYDKDF (reference sequence). CDR3 size: 19 residues. The J segment lost 6 bases and the V segment lost 2 bases, leaving 19 bases of the junction unmatched. CDR3 amino acids: CATSRSRGGTGGPVDTQYF. The DNA for the CDR3 is TGTGCCACCAGCAGATCCCGCGGGGGAACGGGAGGGCCGGTTGATACGCAGTATTTT.